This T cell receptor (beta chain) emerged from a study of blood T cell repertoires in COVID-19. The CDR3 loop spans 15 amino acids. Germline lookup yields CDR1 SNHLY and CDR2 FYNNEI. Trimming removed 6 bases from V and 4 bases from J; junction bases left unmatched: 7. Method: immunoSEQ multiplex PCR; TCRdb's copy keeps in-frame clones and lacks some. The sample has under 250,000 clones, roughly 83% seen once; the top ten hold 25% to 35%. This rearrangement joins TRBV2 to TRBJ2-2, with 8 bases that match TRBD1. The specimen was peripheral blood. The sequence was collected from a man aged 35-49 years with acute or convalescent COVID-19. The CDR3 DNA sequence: TGTGCCAGCAGAGACAGGGGCTGGGGCACCGGGGAGCTGTTTTTT. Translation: CASRDRGWGTGELFF.